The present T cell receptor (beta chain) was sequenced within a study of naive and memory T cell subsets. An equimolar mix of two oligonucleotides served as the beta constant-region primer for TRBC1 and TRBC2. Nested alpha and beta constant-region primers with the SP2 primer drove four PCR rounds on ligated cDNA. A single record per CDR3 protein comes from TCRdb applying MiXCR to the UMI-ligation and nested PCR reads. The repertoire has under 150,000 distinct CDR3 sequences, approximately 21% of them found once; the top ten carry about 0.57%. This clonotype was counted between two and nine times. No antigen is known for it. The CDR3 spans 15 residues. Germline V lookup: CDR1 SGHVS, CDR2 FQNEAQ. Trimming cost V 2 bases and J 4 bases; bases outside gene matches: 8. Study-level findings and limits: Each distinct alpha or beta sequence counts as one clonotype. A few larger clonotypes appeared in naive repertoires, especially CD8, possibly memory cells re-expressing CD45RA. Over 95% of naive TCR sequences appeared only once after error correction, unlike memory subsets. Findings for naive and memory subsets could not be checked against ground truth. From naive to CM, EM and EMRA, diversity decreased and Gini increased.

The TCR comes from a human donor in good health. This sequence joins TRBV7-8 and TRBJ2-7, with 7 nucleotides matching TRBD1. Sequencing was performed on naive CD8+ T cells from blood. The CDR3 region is CASSLTGERSYEQYF. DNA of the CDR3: TGTGCCAGCAGCTTAACAGGGGAAAGGAGTTACGAGCAGTACTTC.